This T cell receptor beta chain was obtained from a study of Ad26.COV2.S vaccination and SARS-CoV-2 variants. Study observations and caveats: It was found that vaccine and placebo recipients had similar non-spike TCR breadth.

CDR1 and CDR2 (germline): GTSNPN, SVGIG (reference sequence). The V end lost 2 bases, the J end lost 0 bases, and 10 bases lay between the germline ends. The CDR3 totals 15 residues. Data came from immunoSEQ multiplex PCR; TCRdb stores just in-frame clones and leaves some out. The sample shows hundreds of thousands of clones, around 89% of them seen only once. Treatment denoted: around 19 received Ad26.COV2.S at low or high dose, single or two shots; about 5 received placebo; per-sample allocation not given. Sampling was done on day 63 after the first vaccine or placebo injection. A remark on this clone: No antigen is known for it.

V and J are TRBV30 and TRBJ1-4, with a weak D call TRBD1 (6 bases). The sample here was peripheral blood, taken in a trial of Ad26.COV2.S vaccine versus placebo. This receptor was identified in a person between 18 and 65 years old who received the Ad26.COV2.S COVID-19 vaccine or a placebo. CDR3 in DNA: TGTGCCTGGAGTCCCCGGACAGCAACTAATGAAAAACTGTTTTTT. Translated, it gives CAWSPRTATNEKLFF.